This T cell receptor beta chain is from a study of T cells expressing NK-cell markers. Study-wide findings and caveats: Researchers report these clonotypes also headed the CD3+CD56-NKG2C+ fraction in a few donors. In about six donors, dominant CD3+CD56+NKG2C+ clonotypes ranked among the top 10 CD8+ clonotypes.

Looked up from germline, CDR1 is MGHDK and CDR2 is SYGVNS. CDR3 length equals 15 residues. Reprocessing the 5' RACE reads, TCRdb reports a single entry for every CDR3 protein and omits DNA. The table counts about 410,000 distinct CDR3 sequences; around 11% lies in the top ten. Points on this clonotype: Its matching antigen is unknown.

This chain links TRBV25-1 with TRBJ2-5; TCRdb names TRBD1, which stays unverified in the absence of DNA. The sequencing sample was made of blood T cells: a sorted CD56 or NKG2C T cell subset, CD4+ or CD8+ T cells, or bulk PBMC T cells (not recorded which). The receptor was derived from a woman aged 45-65 years in good health. The CDR3 loop reads CASSALDMVKETQYF.